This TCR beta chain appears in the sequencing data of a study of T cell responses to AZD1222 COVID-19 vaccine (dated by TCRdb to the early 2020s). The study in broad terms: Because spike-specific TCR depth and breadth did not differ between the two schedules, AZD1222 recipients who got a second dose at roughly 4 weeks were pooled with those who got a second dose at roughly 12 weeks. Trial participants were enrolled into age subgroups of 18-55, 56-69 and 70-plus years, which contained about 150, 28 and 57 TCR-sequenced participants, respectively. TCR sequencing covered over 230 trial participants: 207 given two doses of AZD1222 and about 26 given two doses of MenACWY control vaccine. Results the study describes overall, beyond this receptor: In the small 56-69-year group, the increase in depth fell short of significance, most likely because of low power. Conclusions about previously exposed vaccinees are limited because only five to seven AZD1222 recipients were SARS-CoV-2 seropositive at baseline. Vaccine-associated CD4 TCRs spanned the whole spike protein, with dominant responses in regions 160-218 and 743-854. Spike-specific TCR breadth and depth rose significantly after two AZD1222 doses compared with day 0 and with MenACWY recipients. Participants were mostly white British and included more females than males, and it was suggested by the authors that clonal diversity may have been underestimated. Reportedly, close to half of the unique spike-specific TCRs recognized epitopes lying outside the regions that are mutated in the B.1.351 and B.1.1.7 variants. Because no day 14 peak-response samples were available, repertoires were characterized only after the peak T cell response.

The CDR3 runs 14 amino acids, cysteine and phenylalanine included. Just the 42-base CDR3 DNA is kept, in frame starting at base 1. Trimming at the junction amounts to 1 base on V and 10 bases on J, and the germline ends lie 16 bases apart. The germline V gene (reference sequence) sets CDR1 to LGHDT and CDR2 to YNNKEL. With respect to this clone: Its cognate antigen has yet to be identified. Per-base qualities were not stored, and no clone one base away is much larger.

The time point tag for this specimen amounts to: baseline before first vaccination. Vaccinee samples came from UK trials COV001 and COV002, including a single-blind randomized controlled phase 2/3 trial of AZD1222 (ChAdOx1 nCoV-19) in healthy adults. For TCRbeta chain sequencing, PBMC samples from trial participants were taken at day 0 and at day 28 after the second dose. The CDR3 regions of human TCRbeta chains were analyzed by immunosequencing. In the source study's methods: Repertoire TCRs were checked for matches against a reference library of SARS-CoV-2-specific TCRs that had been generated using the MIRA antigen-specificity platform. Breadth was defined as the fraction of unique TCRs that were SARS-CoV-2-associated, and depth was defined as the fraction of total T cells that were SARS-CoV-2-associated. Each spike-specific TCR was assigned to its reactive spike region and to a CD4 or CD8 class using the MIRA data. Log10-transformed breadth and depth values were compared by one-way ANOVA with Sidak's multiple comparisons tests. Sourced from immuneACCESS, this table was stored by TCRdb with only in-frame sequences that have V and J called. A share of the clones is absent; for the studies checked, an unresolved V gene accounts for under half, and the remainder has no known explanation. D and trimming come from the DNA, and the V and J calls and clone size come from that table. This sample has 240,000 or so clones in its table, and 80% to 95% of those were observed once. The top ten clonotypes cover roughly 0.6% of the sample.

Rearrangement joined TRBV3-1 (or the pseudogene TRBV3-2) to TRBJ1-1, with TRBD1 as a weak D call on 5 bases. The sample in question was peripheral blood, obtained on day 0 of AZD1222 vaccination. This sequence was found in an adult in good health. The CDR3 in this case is CASSQATRQGAAFF. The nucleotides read TGTGCCAGCAGCCAAGCAACCAGGCAGGGTGCAGCTTTCTTT.